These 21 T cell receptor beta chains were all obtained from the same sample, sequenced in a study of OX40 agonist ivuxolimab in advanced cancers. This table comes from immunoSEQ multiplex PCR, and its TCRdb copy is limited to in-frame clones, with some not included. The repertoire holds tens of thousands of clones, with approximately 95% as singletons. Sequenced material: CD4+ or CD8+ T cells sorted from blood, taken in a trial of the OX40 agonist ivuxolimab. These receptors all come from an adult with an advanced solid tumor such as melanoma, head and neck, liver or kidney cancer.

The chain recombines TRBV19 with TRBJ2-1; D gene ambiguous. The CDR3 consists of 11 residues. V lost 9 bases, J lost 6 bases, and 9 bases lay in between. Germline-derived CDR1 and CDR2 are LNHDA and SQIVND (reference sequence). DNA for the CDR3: TGTGCCAGCTGGTGGGGCAATGAGCAGTTCTTC. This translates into CASWWGNEQFF.

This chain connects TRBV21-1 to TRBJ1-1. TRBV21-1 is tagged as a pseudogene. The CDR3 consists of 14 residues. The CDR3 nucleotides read TGTGCCAGCAGCAGAATCCCGGGGAACACTGAAGCTTTCTTT. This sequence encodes CASSRIPGNTEAFF.

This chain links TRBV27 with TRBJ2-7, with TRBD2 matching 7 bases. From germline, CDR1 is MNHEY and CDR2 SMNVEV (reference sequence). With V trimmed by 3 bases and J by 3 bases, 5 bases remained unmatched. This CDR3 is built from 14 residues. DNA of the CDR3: TGTGCCAGCAGTTTCGGGGGGTACGGCTACGAGCAGTACTTC. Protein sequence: CASSFGGYGYEQYF.

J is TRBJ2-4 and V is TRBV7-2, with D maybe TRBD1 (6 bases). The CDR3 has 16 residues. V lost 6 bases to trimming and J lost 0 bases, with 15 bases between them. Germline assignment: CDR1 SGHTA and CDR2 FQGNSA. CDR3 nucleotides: TGTGCCAGCAGGCCAGAAACAGGGCTAGCCAAAAACATTCAGTACTTC. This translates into CASRPETGLAKNIQYF.

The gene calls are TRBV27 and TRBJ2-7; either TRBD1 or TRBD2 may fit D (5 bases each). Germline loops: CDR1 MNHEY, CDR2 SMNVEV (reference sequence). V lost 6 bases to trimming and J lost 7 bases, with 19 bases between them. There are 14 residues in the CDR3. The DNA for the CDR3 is TGTGCCAGCAGCCCGCCGGGACCCACCGGGGAGCAGTACTTC. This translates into CASSPPGPTGEQYF.

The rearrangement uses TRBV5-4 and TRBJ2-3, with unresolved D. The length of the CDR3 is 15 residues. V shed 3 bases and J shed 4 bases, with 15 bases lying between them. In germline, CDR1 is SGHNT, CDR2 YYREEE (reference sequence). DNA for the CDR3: TGTGCCAGCAGCTCCACTAATTACTCGGCAGATACGCAGTATTTT. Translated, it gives CASSSTNYSADTQYF.

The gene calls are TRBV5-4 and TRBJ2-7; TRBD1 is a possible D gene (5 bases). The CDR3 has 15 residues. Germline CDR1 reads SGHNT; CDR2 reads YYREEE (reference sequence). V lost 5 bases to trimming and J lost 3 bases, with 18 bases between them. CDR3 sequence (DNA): TGTGCCAGCAGTATTTGGGGCCCGGGTTACTACGAGCAGTACTTC. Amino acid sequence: CASSIWGPGYYEQYF.

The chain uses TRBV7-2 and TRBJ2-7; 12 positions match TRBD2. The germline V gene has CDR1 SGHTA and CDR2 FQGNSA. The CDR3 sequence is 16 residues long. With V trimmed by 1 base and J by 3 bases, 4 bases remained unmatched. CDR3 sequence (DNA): TGTGCCAGCAGCTTAGGGCTAGCGGGGGGGCTCTACGAGCAGTACTTC. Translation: CASSLGLAGGLYEQYF.

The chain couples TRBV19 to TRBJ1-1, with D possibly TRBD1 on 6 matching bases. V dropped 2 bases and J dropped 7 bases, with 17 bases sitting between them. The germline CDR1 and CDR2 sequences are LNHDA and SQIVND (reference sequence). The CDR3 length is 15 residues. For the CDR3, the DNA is TGTGCCAGTAGTATACCGACAGCGGGGGGCGGTGAAGCTTTCTTT. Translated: CASSIPTAGGGEAFF.

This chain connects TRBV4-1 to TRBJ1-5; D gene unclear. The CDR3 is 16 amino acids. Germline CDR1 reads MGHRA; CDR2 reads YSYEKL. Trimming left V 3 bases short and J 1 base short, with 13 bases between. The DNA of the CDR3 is TGCGCCAGCAGCCACAACAATGGGCCCAGCAATCAGCCCCAGCATTTT. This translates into CASSHNNGPSNQPQHF.

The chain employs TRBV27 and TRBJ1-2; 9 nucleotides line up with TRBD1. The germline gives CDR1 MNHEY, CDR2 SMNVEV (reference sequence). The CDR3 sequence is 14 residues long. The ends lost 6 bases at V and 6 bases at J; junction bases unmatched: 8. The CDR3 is CASSTDRGFHGYTF. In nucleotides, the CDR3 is TGTGCCAGCAGCACAGACAGGGGGTTTCATGGCTACACCTTC.

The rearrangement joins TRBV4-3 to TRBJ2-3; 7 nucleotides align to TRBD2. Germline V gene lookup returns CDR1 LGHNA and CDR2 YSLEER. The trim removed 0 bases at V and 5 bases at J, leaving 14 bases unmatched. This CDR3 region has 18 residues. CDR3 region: CASSQDPGRLAVGDTQYF. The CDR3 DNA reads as TGCGCCAGCAGCCAAGACCCCGGGCGGCTAGCGGTGGGAGATACGCAGTATTTT.

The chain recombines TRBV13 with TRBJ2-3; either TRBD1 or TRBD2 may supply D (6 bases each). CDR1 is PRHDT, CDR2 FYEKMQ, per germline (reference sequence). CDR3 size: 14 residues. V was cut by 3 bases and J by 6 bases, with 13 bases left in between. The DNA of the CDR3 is TGTGCCAGCAGCTTGGGGCAGGGGAGGGATACGCAGTATTTT. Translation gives CASSLGQGRDTQYF.

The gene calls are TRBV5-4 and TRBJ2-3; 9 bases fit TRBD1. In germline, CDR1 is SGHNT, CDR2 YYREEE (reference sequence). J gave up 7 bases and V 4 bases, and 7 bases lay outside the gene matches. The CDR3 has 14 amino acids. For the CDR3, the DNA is TGTGCCAGCAGCAGGACAGGGGAGGGAAATACGCAGTATTTT. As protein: CASSRTGEGNTQYF.

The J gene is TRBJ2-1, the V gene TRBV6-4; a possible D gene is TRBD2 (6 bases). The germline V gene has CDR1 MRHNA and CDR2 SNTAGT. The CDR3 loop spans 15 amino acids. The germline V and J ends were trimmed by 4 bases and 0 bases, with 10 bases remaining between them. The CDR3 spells CASSVRGTSYNEQFF. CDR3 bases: TGTGCCAGCAGTGTTCGCGGGACCTCCTACAATGAGCAGTTCTTC.

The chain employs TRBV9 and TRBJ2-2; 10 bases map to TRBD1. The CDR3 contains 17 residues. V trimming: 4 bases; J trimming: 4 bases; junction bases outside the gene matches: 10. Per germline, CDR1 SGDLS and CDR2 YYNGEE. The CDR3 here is CASSLPRTGGSTGELFF. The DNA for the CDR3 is TGTGCCAGCAGCTTACCCCGGACAGGGGGGAGCACCGGGGAGCTGTTTTTT.

DNA for the CDR3: TGTGCCAGTAAGTTCGGGGGCAATGAGCAGTTCTTC. Translating gives CASKFGGNEQFF. The rearrangement uses TRBV19 and TRBJ2-1, with D possibly TRBD2 on 6 matching bases. Germline-derived CDR1 and CDR2 are LNHDA and SQIVND (reference sequence). V was cut by 7 bases and J by 6 bases, with 10 bases left in between. The CDR3 runs 12 residues.

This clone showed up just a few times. The CDR3 is CASSLTGGEYEQYF. CDR3 bases: TGTGCCAGCAGCTTAACAGGGGGGGAGTACGAGCAGTACTTC. The gene calls are TRBV7-9 and TRBJ2-7; a possible D gene is TRBD1 (8 bases). The germline V gene encodes CDR1 SEHNR and CDR2 FQNEAQ (reference sequence). The CDR3 runs to 14 residues. V was cut by 2 bases and J by 4 bases, with 12 bases left in between. The full variable domain, in which reference TRBV7-9 and TRBJ2-7 provide the parts outside the CDR3, is DTGVSQNPRHKITKRGQNVTFRCDPISEHNRLYWYRQTLGQGPEFLTYFQNEAQLEKSRLLSDRFSAERPKGSFSTLEIQRTEQGDSAMYLCASSLTGGEYEQYFGPGTRLTVT.

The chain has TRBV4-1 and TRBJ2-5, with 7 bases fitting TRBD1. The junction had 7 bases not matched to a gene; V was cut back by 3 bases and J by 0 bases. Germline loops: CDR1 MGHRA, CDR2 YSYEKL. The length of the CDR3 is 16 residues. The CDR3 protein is CASSQGAGQDQETQYF. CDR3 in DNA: TGCGCCAGCAGCCAGGGGGCTGGACAGGACCAAGAGACCCAGTACTTC.

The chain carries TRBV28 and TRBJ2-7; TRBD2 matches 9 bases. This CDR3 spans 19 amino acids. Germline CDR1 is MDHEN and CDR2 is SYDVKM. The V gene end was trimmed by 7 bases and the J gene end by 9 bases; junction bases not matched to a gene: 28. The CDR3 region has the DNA TGTGCCAGCATTCCACCAGGGTTCCCCCCCCAGCGGGAGGCCCCCCGGCAGTACTTC. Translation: CASIPPGFPPQREAPRQYF.

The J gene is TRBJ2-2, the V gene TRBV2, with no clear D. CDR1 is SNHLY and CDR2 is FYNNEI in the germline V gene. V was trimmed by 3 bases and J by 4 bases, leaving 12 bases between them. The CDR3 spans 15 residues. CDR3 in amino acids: CASSDEKLATGELFF. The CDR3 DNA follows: TGTGCCAGCAGTGACGAAAAGCTGGCCACCGGGGAGCTGTTTTTT.